The entry below describes one T cell receptor (beta chain). Its antigen is still unknown. Mismatch with germline at one junction end may stem from a read error. The sample belongs to a study of breast tumors, draining lymph nodes, adjacent tissues. General observations from the study: The data were judged consistent with most tumor T cells coming from lymph node and expanding in tumor. Compared with lymph nodes, tumors were less diverse; compared with nontumor tissue, more. Luminal-like breast cancer showed significantly greater tumor-nontumor repertoire similarity than basal-like breast cancer did. The lymph node origin of tumor T cells was framed as consistent with a hypothesis, not demonstrated.

Germline lookup yields CDR1 SGHTA and CDR2 FQGNSA. The CDR3 is 18 residues long. The lymph nodes were axillary draining lymph nodes from breast cancer patients. MiXCR, applied by TCRdb to the multiplex PCR reads, yields one record per CDR3 protein. The sample records approximately 200,000 distinct CDR3 sequences, approximately 30% being singletons. The sample comprised axillary lymph node tissue. The chain couples TRBV7-2 to TRBJ2-7, with 9 bases fitting TRBD1. The receptor was derived from a female donor with breast cancer. Some clones in this sample may be carry-over from other donors' samples. The CDR3: CASNLALSRQGVSHEQYF. The CDR3 nucleotides are TGTGCCAGCAACTTAGCGCTTTCGAGACAGGGGGTCTCCCACGAGCAGTACTTC. Filled out from reference TRBV7-2 and TRBJ2-7, the complete variable domain reads GAGVSQSPSNKVTEKGKDVELRCDPISGHTALYWYRQSLGQGLEFLIYFQGNSAPDKSGLPSDRFSAERTGGSVSTLTIQRTQQEDSAVYLCASNLALSRQGVSHEQYFGPGTRLTVT.